This TCR beta chain was profiled in a study of CD8 T cells in Susac syndrome. In the study overall: When their blood was taken, the Susac syndrome patients had either not yet had any therapy, were taking corticosteroids, or were taking intravenous immunoglobulin alone.

This CDR3 has 15 amino acids. V gave up 3 bases and J gave up 0 bases, with 9 bases separating them. Random-hexamer reverse transcription was applied to roughly 0.5 to 1 ug RNA. Coverage of TCR beta CDR3 amplification by immunoSEQ multiplex PCR extended to 54 Vbeta and 13 Jbeta. In TCRdb, the immunoSEQ multiplex PCR reads were re-called with MiXCR into one record per CDR3 protein. The repertoire has 150,000 to 200,000 distinct CDR3 sequences, about 91% of them found once; the top ten carry 0.075% to 0.095%. Purification of the CD8+ and CD4+ T cells relied on negative isolation, and TEMRA cells underwent FACS enrichment.

The specimen sequenced was CD4+ T cells from PBMCs. The rearrangement joins TRBV12-3 or TRBV12-4 to TRBJ1-5; tentatively, D is TRBD1 (5 bases). The receptor was derived from a human donor with Susac syndrome. The CDR3 DNA reads TGTGCCAGCAGTTTTTGGGGGTATAGCAATCAGCCCCAGCATTTT. It specifies CASSFWGYSNQPQHF.